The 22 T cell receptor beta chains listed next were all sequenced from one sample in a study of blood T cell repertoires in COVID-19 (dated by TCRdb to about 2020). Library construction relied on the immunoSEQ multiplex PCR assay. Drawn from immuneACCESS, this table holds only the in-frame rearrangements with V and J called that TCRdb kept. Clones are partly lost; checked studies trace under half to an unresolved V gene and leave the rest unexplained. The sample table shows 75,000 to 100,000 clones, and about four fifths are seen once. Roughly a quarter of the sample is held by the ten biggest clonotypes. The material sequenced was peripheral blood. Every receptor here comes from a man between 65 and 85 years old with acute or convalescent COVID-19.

CDR3 DNA sequence: TGTGCCAGCAGCTTAGATTTTGGTAGCGGGCCCTTCTACGAGCAGTACTTC. Amino acid sequence: CASSLDFGSGPFYEQYF. The rearrangement uses TRBV11-2 and TRBJ2-7, with 7 positions matching TRBD2. After removal of 0 bases from V and 3 bases from J, the junction contained 11 bases not matched to a gene. CDR1 and CDR2 from the germline V gene are SGHAT and FQNNGV. CDR3 length: 17 amino acids.

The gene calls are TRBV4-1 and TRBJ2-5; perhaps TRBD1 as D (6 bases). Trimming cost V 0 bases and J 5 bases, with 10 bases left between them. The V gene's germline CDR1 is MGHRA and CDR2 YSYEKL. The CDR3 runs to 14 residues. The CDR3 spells CASSQEGGRETQYF. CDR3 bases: TGCGCCAGCAGCCAAGAAGGGGGTAGGGAGACCCAGTACTTC.

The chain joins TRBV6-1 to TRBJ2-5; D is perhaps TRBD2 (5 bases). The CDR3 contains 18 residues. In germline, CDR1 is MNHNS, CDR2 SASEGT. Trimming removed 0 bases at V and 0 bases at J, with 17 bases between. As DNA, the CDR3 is TGTGCCAGCAGTGAAGCGGGAGTTCGCGGGTGGTACCAAGAGACCCAGTACTTC. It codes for CASSEAGVRGWYQETQYF.

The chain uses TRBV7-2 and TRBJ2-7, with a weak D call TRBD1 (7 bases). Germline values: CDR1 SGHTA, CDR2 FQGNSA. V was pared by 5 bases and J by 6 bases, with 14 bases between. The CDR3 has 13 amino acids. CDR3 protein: CASSQTGRSEQYF. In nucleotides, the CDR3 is TGTGCCAGCAGCCAGACAGGGAGGTCCGAGCAGTACTTC.

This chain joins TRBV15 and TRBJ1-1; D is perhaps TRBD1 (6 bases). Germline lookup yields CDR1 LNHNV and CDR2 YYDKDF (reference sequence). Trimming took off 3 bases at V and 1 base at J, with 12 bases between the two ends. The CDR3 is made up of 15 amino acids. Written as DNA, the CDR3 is TGTGCCACCAGCAGGCCAGGGGAGGGGAACACTGAAGCTTTCTTT. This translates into CATSRPGEGNTEAFF.

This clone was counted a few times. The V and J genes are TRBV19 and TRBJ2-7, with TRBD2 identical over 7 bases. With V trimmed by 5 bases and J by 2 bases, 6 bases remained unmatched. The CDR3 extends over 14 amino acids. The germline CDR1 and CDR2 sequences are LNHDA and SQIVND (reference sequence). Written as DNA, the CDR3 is TGTGCCAGTAGTTCGCAAGCGGGACCCTACGAGCAGTACTTC. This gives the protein CASSSQAGPYEQYF.

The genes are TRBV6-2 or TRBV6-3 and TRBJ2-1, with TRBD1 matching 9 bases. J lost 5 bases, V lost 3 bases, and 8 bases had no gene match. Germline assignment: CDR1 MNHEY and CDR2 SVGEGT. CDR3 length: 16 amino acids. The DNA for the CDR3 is TGTGCCAGCAGTTATTGGAGGACAGGGGTGAACAATGAGCAGTTCTTC. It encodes CASSYWRTGVNNEQFF.

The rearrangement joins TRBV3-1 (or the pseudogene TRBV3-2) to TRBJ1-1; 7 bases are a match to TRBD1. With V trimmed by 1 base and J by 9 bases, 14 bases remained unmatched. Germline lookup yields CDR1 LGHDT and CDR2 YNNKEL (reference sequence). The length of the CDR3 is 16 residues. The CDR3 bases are TGTGCCAGCAGCCAAGGGTTGGGGACAGAGCTTAGACAAGCTTTCTTT. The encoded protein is CASSQGLGTELRQAFF.

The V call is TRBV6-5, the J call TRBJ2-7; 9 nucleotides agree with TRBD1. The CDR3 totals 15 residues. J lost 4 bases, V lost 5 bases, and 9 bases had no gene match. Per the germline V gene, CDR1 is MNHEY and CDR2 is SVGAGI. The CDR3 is CASSQEGQGGYEQYF. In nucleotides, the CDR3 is TGTGCCAGCAGTCAGGAGGGACAGGGTGGGTACGAGCAGTACTTC.

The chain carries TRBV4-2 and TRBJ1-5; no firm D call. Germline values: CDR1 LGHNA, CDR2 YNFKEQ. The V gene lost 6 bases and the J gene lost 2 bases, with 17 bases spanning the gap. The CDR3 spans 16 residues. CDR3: CASRPEEGGRNQPQHF. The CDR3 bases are TGTGCCAGCAGACCCGAGGAGGGTGGGCGCAATCAGCCCCAGCATTTT.

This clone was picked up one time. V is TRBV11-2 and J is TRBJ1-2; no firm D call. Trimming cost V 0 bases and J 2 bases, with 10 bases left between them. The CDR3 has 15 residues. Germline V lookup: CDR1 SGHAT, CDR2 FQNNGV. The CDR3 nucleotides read TGTGCCAGCAGCTTAGATCTTAGAGGGAACTATGGCTACACCTTC. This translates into CASSLDLRGNYGYTF.

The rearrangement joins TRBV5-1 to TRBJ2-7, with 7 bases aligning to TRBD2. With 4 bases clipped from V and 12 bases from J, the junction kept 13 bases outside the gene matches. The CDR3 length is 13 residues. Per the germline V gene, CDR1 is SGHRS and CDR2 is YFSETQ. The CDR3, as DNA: TGCGCCAGCAGCGCCGACCAGGGCGGGAGAGGGTACTTC. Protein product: CASSADQGGRGYF.

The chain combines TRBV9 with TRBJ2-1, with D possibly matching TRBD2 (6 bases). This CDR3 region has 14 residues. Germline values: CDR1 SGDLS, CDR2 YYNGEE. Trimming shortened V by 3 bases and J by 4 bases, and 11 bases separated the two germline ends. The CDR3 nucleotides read TGTGCCAGCAGCGCTGGCGGGGCGTACAATGAGCAGTTCTTC. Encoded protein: CASSAGGAYNEQFF.

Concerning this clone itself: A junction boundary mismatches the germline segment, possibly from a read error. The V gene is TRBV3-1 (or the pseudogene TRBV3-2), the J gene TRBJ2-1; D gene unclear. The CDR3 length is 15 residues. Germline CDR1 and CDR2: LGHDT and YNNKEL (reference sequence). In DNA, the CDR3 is TGTGCCAGCAGCCAAGGAGCAAACTCCCACAATGAGCAGTTCTTC. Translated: CASSQGANSHNEQFF.

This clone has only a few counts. DNA of the CDR3: TGTGCCAGCAGCTGGGCTAGCGGCTACAATGAGCAGTTCTTC. It codes for CASSWASGYNEQFF. The gene calls are TRBV7-2 and TRBJ2-1; 7 bases line up with TRBD2. The CDR3 is 14 residues long. The germline gives CDR1 SGHTA, CDR2 FQGNSA. V dropped 4 bases and J dropped 3; count of bases not matched to a gene: 3.

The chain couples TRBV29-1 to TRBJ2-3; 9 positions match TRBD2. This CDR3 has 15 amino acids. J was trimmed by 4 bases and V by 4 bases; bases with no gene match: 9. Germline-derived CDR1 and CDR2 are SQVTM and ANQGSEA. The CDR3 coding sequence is TGCAGCGTTGGGCATAGCGGGAGTAGGGCAGATACGCAGTATTTT. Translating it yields CSVGHSGSRADTQYF.

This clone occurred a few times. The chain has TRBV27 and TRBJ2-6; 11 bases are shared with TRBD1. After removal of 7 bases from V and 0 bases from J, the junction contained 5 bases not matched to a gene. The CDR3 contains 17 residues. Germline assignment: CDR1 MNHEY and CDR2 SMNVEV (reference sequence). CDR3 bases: TGTGCCAGCACGCAGGACAGGGGGCTCTCTGGGGCCAACGTCCTGACTTTC. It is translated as CASTQDRGLSGANVLTF.

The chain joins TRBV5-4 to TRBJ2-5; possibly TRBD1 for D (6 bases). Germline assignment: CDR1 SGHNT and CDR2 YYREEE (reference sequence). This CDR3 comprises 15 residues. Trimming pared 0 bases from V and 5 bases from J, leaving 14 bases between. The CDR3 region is CASSLANREWETQYF. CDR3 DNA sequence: TGTGCCAGCAGCTTGGCCAACAGGGAATGGGAGACCCAGTACTTC.

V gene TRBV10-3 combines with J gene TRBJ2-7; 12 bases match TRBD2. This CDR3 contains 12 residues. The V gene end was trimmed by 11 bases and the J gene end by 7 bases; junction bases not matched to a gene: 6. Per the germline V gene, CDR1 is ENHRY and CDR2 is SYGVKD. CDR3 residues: CAGSGTSGEQYF. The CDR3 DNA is TGTGCCGGCTCCGGGACTAGCGGGGAGCAGTACTTC.

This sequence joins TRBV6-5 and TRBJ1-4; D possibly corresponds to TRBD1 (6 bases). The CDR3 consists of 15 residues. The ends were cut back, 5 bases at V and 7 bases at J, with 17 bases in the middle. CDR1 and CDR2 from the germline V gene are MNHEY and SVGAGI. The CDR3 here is CASSRPGTSFEKLFF. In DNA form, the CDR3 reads TGTGCCAGCAGTCGTCCCGGGACATCCTTTGAAAAACTGTTTTTT.

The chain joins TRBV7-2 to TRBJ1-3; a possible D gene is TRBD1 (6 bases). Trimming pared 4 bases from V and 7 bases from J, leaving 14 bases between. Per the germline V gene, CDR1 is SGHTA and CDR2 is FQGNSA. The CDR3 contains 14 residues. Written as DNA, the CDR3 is TGTGCCAGCAGCTCGGGGGGCCTAAGGAACACCATATATTTT. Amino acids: CASSSGGLRNTIYF.

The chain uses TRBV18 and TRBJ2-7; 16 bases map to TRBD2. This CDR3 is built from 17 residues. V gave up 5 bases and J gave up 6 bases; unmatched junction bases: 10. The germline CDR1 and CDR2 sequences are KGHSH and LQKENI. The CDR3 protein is CASSSGLAGGPKSEQYF. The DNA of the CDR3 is TGTGCCAGCTCATCGGGACTAGCGGGAGGGCCTAAGTCCGAGCAGTACTTC.